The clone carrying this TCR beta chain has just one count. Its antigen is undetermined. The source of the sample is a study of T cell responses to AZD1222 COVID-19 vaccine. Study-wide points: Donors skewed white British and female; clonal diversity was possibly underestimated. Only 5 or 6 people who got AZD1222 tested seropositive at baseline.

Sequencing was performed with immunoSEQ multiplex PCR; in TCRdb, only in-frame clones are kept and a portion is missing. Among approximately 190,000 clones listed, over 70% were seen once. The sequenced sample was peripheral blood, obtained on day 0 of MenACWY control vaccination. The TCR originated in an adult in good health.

The CDR3: CASSSGVGEQFF. The CDR3 coding sequence is TGTGCCAGCAGCTCTGGGGTGGGTGAGCAGTTCTTC. V gene TRBV7-3 combines with J gene TRBJ2-1, with D unresolved. V was cut by 4 bases and J by 9 bases, with 10 bases left in between. Germline V gene lookup returns CDR1 SGHTA and CDR2 FQGTGA. The CDR3 runs to 12 residues.